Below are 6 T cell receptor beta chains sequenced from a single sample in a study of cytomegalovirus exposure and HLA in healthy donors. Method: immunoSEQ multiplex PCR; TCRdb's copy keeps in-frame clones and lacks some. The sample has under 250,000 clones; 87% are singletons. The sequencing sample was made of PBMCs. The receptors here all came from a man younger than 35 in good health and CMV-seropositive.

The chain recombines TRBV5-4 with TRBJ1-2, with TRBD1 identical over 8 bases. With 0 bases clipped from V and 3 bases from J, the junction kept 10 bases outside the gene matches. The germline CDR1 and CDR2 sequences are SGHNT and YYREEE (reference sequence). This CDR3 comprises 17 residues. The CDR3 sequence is CASSLGQGAQTYYGYTF. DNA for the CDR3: TGTGCCAGCAGCTTGGGGCAGGGGGCGCAAACTTACTATGGCTACACCTTC.

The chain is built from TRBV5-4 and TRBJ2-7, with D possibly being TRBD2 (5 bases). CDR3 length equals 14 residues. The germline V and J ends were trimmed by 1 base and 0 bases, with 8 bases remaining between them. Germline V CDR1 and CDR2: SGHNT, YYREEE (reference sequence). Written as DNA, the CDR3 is TGTGCCAGCAGCTTGACCGGGGACTCCTACGAGCAGTACTTC. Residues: CASSLTGDSYEQYF. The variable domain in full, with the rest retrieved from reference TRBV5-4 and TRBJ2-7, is ETGVTQSPTHLIKTRGQQVTLRCSSQSGHNTVSWYQQALGQGPQFIFQYYREEENGRGNFPPRFSGLQFPNYSSELNVNALELDDSALYLCASSLTGDSYEQYFGPGTRLTVT.

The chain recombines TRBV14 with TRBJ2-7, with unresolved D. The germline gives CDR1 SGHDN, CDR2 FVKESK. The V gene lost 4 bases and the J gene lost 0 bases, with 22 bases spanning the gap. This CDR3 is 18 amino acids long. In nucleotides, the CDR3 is TGTGCCAGCAGCCCCTGGGTTGTAGATAACGACGACTCCTACGAGCAGTACTTC. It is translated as CASSPWVVDNDDSYEQYF.

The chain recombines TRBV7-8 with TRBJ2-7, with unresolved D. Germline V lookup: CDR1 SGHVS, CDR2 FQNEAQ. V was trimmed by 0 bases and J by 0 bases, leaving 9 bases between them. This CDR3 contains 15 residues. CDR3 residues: CASSLALAGSYEQYF. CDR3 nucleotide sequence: TGTGCCAGCAGCTTAGCGCTCGCTGGCTCCTACGAGCAGTACTTC.

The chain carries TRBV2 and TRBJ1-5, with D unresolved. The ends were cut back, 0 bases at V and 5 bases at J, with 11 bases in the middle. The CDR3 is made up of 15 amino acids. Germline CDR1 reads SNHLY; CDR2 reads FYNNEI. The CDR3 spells CASSEALPGHQPQHF. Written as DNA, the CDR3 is TGTGCCAGCAGTGAAGCGCTTCCAGGCCATCAGCCCCAGCATTTT.

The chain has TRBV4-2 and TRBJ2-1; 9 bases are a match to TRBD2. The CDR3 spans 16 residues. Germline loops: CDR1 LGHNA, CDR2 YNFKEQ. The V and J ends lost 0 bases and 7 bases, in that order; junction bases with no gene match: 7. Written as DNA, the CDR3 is TGTGCCAGCAGCCAAGATTTGGGACTAGCAACGAATGAGCAGTTCTTC. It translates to CASSQDLGLATNEQFF.